This T cell receptor beta chain was obtained from a study of T cells in severe cutaneous drug reactions (dated by TCRdb to between 2017 and 2020). Describing the broader study: Between 2011 and 2018, patients were recruited from Taiwan, Thailand and a European registry network. Single-cell sequencing, quantitative PCR validation, functional assays and transgenic mouse experiments were combined with bulk TCR sequencing. Libraries used iRepertoire multiplex PCR; authors cited a comparison showing similar capture of abundant clonotypes across iRepertoire and 5' RACE methods with or without UMI. The Naranjo algorithm and the ALDEN drug causality algorithm were used to identify the culprit drug. Blister fluids/cells, PBMC and other biological samples were taken from patients in the acute stage or the recovery stage. Enrollment was limited to patients whose SJS/TEN or DRESS diagnosis was probable or definite according to RegiSCAR criteria.

For both bulk and single-cell sequencing, libraries were prepared with the iRepertoire multiplex PCR system using TCR subtype-specific primers. Bulk TCR beta libraries were generated by multiplex PCR with primers targeting V, D and J gene regions. Bulk TCR library preparation used roughly 85-500 ng of RNA per sample as input. An Illumina MiSeq was used to sequence the bulk TCR beta amplicons. Per the source publication's procedure: Quality control steps removed sample misassignments and low-quality sequencing reads. CDR3 was defined as the amino acids lying between the Y[YFLI]C motif of the V-gene and the [FW]GXGT motif of the J-segment. CDR3 clonotypes and TRBV and TRBJ gene assignments were based on the IMGT database. TRBV expression in each sample was normalized to the mean of the same gene in PBMC from approximately 45 healthy donors. The reads went through TCRdb reprocessing, and each CDR3 protein sequence gets one entry with no DNA. TCRdb assigned the V and J calls; the authors' analysis was not used. Per the sample table, the count is more than 20,000 distinct CDR3 sequences. Jointly, the top ten make up approximately 7% of the sample.

Sequencing was performed on donors who were patients with carbamazepine-induced Stevens-Johnson syndrome or toxic epidermal necrolysis (CBZ-SJS/TEN). The peripheral blood repertoires were taken from CBZ-SJS/TEN patients of two origins, a few Han Chinese and six or seven European. To look for drug-specific clonotypes, next-generation sequencing was used to profile the T cell receptor repertoires of patients with drug-induced severe cutaneous adverse reactions. The RNA source was either peripheral blood mononuclear cells or blister cells from skin lesions. The research as a whole found: A public TCRbeta CDR3, present at a mean of about 14% in all seven CBZ-SJS/TEN blister samples, was undetectable or scarce in PBMC from tolerant controls and healthy donors. According to the authors, further study is still needed to determine whether the public TCR generalizes to SJS/TEN caused by other drugs. CBZ-SJS/TEN patients showed strongly increased TRBV12-4 usage, with an average of roughly 32% in blister cells and around 4.6% in PBMC.

CDR1 and CDR2 are drawn from the germline V gene: MNHEY, SVGAGI. CDR3 length: 15 amino acids, cysteine to phenylalanine. No DNA appears here. On this clonotype itself: Its cognate antigen has yet to be identified.

This sequence originates from a human donor with toxic epidermal necrolysis, a severe cutaneous drug reaction. Here the chain combines TRBV6-5 and TRBJ1-4. Sequencing was performed on PBMCs. Here the CDR3 is given as CASSYGGSTNEKLFF.